Presented here are 26 T cell receptor beta chains from one specimen sequenced in a study of T cell repertoires in cytomegalovirus infection. TCRdb reprocessed the reads with MiXCR, giving one entry per CDR3 protein. Of 200,000 to 300,000 distinct CDR3 sequences listed, roughly 10% are singletons. The sample taken for sequencing was PBMCs. These receptors were obtained from a human donor in good health (CMV status not recorded). Some clones in this sample may be carry-over from other donors' samples.

This clonotype was detected ten times or more. This chain links TRBV7-3 with TRBJ2-5, with D perhaps matching TRBD2 (6 bases). CDR3 length: 15 amino acids. Trimming removed 4 bases from V and 2 bases from J, with 14 bases in between. The germline V gene has CDR1 SGHTA and CDR2 FQGTGA. CDR3 bases: TGTGCCAGCAGCTCTCTGGCGGGGCGACAAGAGACCCAGTACTTC. Translating gives CASSSLAGRQETQYF.

The chain recombines TRBV14 with TRBJ2-2; D unclear. The CDR3 extends over 15 amino acids. The germline V gene encodes CDR1 SGHDN and CDR2 FVKESK. Trimming removed 0 bases from V and 5 bases from J, with 10 bases in between. In DNA, the CDR3 is TGTGCCAGCAGCCAAGACCTTTTAGGTACCGGGGAGCTGTTTTTT. Protein: CASSQDLLGTGELFF.

The chain has TRBV12-3 or TRBV12-4 and TRBJ1-5; maybe TRBD1 (5 bases). V was cut by 6 bases and J by 9 bases, with 9 bases left in between. The CDR3 has 11 amino acids. CDR3 nucleotides: TGTGCCAGCAGCACGGGGGGGCCCCAGCATTTT. Protein product: CASSTGGPQHF.

This clonotype came up many times. The chain has TRBV12-5 and TRBJ1-4; 9 bases are a match to TRBD1. Per the germline V gene, CDR1 is LGHNT and CDR2 is FRNRAP. Trimming cost V 2 bases and J 4 bases; bases outside gene matches: 5. This CDR3 is built from 16 residues. CDR3 DNA: TGTGCTAGTGGTTTGACCCGACAGGGGGTTAATGAAAAACTGTTTTTT. Its translation is CASGLTRQGVNEKLFF.

This clonotype was found many times. This chain links TRBV18 with TRBJ1-1; D remains ambiguous. The V gene's germline CDR1 is KGHSH and CDR2 LQKENI. The V gene lost 3 bases and the J gene lost 7 bases, with 12 bases spanning the gap. The CDR3 extends over 13 amino acids. CDR3 DNA: TGTGCCAGCTCACCCTACGAAGGGCTTGAAGCTTTCTTT. This translates into CASSPYEGLEAFF. The entire variable domain, with the rest obtained from reference TRBV18 and TRBJ1-1, is as follows: NAGVMQNPRHLVRRRGQEARLRCSPMKGHSHVYWYRQLPEEGLKFMVYLQKENIIDESGMPKERFSAEFPKEGPSILRIQQVVRGDSAAYFCASSPYEGLEAFFGQGTRLTVV.

This clonotype was detected many times. The V gene is TRBV6-2 or TRBV6-3, the J gene TRBJ2-1, with D perhaps assigned TRBD1 or TRBD2 (5 bases each). The CDR3 spans 14 residues. Trimming pared 10 bases from V and 10 bases from J, leaving 23 bases between. Germline V gives CDR1 MNHEY, CDR2 SVGEGT. This CDR3 is CATKGTRDYREQFF. CDR3 nucleotide sequence: TGTGCCACCAAAGGGACCCGCGACTACCGCGAGCAGTTCTTC.

This sequence joins TRBV28 and TRBJ2-4; 11 bases are shared with TRBD1. Germline CDR1 reads MDHEN; CDR2 reads SYDVKM. V lost 5 bases to trimming and J lost 1 base; unmatched junction nucleotides: 10. The CDR3 totals 18 residues. CDR3 protein: CASSKGQGVFRAKNIQYF. DNA of the CDR3: TGTGCCAGCAGTAAGGGACAGGGGGTCTTTAGGGCCAAAAACATTCAGTACTTC.

This clonotype was counted at least ten times. The chain employs TRBV7-2 and TRBJ1-1; D ambiguous. The germline V gene encodes CDR1 SGHTA and CDR2 FQGNSA. The CDR3 covers 13 residues. V was clipped by 4 bases and J by 4 bases, with 10 bases between them. The CDR3 sequence is CASSWWFSTEAFF. Written as DNA, the CDR3 is TGTGCCAGCAGCTGGTGGTTTAGCACTGAAGCTTTCTTT.

About this clonotype: The junction differs from germline at one of its ends, possibly a read error. V usage is TRBV3-1 and J usage is TRBJ1-5; TRBD1 might be the D (6 bases). The CDR3 has 13 amino acids. The V gene's germline CDR1 is LGHDT and CDR2 YNNKEL (reference sequence). CDR3 bases: TGTGCCAGCAGCCTCGGGGACAACCAGCCCCAGCAATTT. Translated: CASSLGDNQPQQF. The variable domain in full, with the rest retrieved from reference TRBV3-1 and TRBJ1-5, is DTAVSQTPKYLVTQMGNDKSIKCEQNLGHDTMYWYKQDSKKFLKIMFSYNNKELIINETVPNRFSPKSPDKAHLNLHINSLELGDSAVYFCASSLGDNQPQQFGDGTRLSIL.

This clonotype was counted at least ten times. V is TRBV7-8 and J is TRBJ2-7; TRBD1 matches at 7 bases. There are 17 residues in the CDR3. CDR1 is SGHVS and CDR2 is FQNEAQ in the germline V gene. V lost 1 base and J lost 2; bases outside the gene matches: 11. CDR3 nucleotide sequence: TGTGCCAGCAGCTTAGGAGGCTGGGACAGTAGCCCCTACGAGCAGTACTTC. Protein sequence: CASSLGGWDSSPYEQYF.

At least ten counts were recorded for this clonotype. The chain carries TRBV7-2 and TRBJ1-2; 7 positions agree with TRBD1. The germline V gene has CDR1 SGHTA and CDR2 FQGNSA. The CDR3 loop spans 15 amino acids. Trimming took 0 bases from V and 8 from J; bases not matched to a gene: 9. The CDR3 is CASSLAGGLSGGYTF. The CDR3 nucleotides are TGTGCCAGCAGCTTAGCAGGGGGCCTCTCGGGGGGCTACACCTTC. The whole variable domain, remainder taken from reference TRBV7-2 and TRBJ1-2, is GAGVSQSPSNKVTEKGKDVELRCDPISGHTALYWYRQSLGQGLEFLIYFQGNSAPDKSGLPSDRFSAERTGGSVSTLTIQRTQQEDSAVYLCASSLAGGLSGGYTFGSGTRLTVV.

This clonotype was counted many times. The chain uses TRBV19 and TRBJ1-5; 7 bases line up with TRBD1. This CDR3 is 17 amino acids long. The germline V gene has CDR1 LNHDA and CDR2 SQIVND (reference sequence). The ends lost 4 bases at V and 7 bases at J; junction bases unmatched: 16. CDR3 coding DNA: TGTGCCAGTAGTACGAGACAGGGTTCCCGCGGTGGACAGCCCCAGCATTTT. Protein sequence: CASSTRQGSRGGQPQHF.

This clonotype occurred many times. V and J are TRBV11-2 and TRBJ1-2, with D tentatively TRBD1 (6 bases). Germline-derived CDR1 and CDR2 are SGHAT and FQNNGV. Trimming removed 4 bases from V and 7 bases from J, with 16 bases in between. CDR3 length: 14 residues. CDR3 bases: TGTGCCAGCAGCTCGTCCGAATCGGGGGCTGGCTACACCTTC. Translating it yields CASSSSESGAGYTF.

The V and J genes are TRBV18 and TRBJ1-4; D is uncertain. Trimming removed 3 bases at V and 8 bases at J, with 7 bases between. Per germline, CDR1 KGHSH and CDR2 LQKENI. The CDR3 spans 12 residues. CDR3 loop: CASSPETEKLFF. CDR3 in DNA: TGTGCCAGCTCACCGGAGACAGAAAAACTGTTTTTT. The variable domain in full, completed from reference TRBV18 and TRBJ1-4, reads NAGVMQNPRHLVRRRGQEARLRCSPMKGHSHVYWYRQLPEEGLKFMVYLQKENIIDESGMPKERFSAEFPKEGPSILRIQQVVRGDSAAYFCASSPETEKLFFGSGTQLSVL.

This clonotype was counted at least ten times. The rearrangement joins TRBV7-2 to TRBJ2-3; 8 bases map to TRBD2. This CDR3 is built from 15 residues. Germline V gene lookup returns CDR1 SGHTA and CDR2 FQGNSA. J lost 6 bases, V lost 4 bases, and 9 bases had no gene match. DNA for the CDR3: TGTGCCAGCAGCTCCAGCGGGGGAAGGGCGGATACGCAGTATTTT. It yields the protein CASSSSGGRADTQYF. The variable domain in full, completed from reference TRBV7-2 and TRBJ2-3, reads GAGVSQSPSNKVTEKGKDVELRCDPISGHTALYWYRQSLGQGLEFLIYFQGNSAPDKSGLPSDRFSAERTGGSVSTLTIQRTQQEDSAVYLCASSSSGGRADTQYFGPGTRLTVL.

This clonotype was counted only a few times. The J gene is TRBJ1-2, the V gene TRBV20-1; D is unresolved. This CDR3 has 13 residues. The germline V gene has CDR1 DFQATT and CDR2 SNEGSKA (reference sequence). Trimming cost V 4 bases and J 5 bases, with 14 bases left between them. CDR3 residues: CSAKASPGYGYTF. Here the CDR3 DNA reads TGCAGTGCTAAAGCTTCGCCGGGTTATGGCTACACCTTC.

The genes are TRBV30 and TRBJ2-7; D may correspond to TRBD1 or TRBD2 (5 bases each). The CDR3 spans 13 residues. V was pared by 0 bases and J by 2 bases, with 8 bases between. The V gene's germline CDR1 is GTSNPN and CDR2 SVGIG (reference sequence). Here the CDR3 reads CAWSVRGAYEQYF. In DNA, the CDR3 is TGTGCCTGGAGTGTACGAGGGGCCTACGAGCAGTACTTC. Supplemented by reference TRBV30 and TRBJ2-7, the full variable domain reads SQTIHQWPATLVQPVGSPLSLECTVEGTSNPNLYWYRQAAGRGLQLLFYSVGIGQISSEVPQNLSASRPQDRQFILSSKKLLLSDSGFYLCAWSVRGAYEQYFGPGTRLTVT.

This clonotype occurred a few times. This rearrangement joins TRBV19 to TRBJ1-4; D is perhaps TRBD1 (5 bases). The germline V and J ends were trimmed by 2 bases and 5 bases, with 12 bases remaining between them. The CDR3 extends over 15 amino acids. CDR1 is LNHDA, CDR2 SQIVND, per germline (reference sequence). CDR3 protein: CASSIWRGPNEKLFF. CDR3 DNA: TGTGCCAGTAGTATATGGAGGGGACCGAATGAAAAACTGTTTTTT.

This clonotype has at least ten counts. The CDR3 spells CATSKGPGELFF. For the CDR3, the DNA is TGTGCCACCAGTAAAGGGCCCGGGGAGCTGTTTTTT. The chain recombines TRBV24-1 with TRBJ2-2, with D hard to call. The CDR3 runs 12 residues. The germline V gene encodes CDR1 KGHDR and CDR2 SFDVKD. Deletions cut 6 bases from V and 6 bases from J, with 7 bases between.

At least ten counts were recorded for this clonotype. The chain has TRBV14 and TRBJ2-4; D is possibly TRBD1 (6 bases). V was shortened by 3 bases and J by 7 bases, with 16 bases between the two germline ends. This CDR3 is 15 amino acids long. In germline, CDR1 is SGHDN, CDR2 FVKESK. CDR3 sequence (DNA): TGTGCCAGCAGCCACGTTCGGGACATGCAGAACATTCAGTACTTC. Translating gives CASSHVRDMQNIQYF.

The table lists this clonotype with many counts. The chain joins TRBV2 to TRBJ1-5, with D unresolved. V shed 3 bases and J shed 12 bases, with 15 bases lying between them. CDR3 length: 13 amino acids. The germline V gene has CDR1 SNHLY and CDR2 FYNNEI. The DNA of the CDR3 is TGTGCCAGCAGTGATTTGGGGAGGTGGGGCCAGCATTTT. This sequence encodes CASSDLGRWGQHF.

This clonotype was counted a few times. The genes are TRBV5-1 and TRBJ1-4, with D perhaps matching TRBD1 (5 bases). The CDR3 is made up of 14 amino acids. Trimming took off 4 bases at V and 8 bases at J, with 15 bases between the two ends. The germline gives CDR1 SGHRS, CDR2 YFSETQ. The CDR3: CASSPVGVGEKLFF. DNA for the CDR3: TGCGCCAGCAGCCCGGTGGGGGTTGGAGAAAAACTGTTTTTT.

This clonotype was observed a handful of times. The rearrangement uses TRBV4-3 and TRBJ1-2, with unresolved D. Trimming took 0 bases from V and 2 from J, leaving 7 bases between them. Germline V gene sequence: CDR1 LGHNA, CDR2 YSLEER. CDR3 size: 14 residues. The CDR3 spells CASSQDRANYGYTF. The CDR3 DNA is TGCGCCAGCAGCCAAGATCGGGCGAACTATGGCTACACCTTC.

A few counts support this clonotype. This rearrangement joins TRBV7-3 to TRBJ1-5; TRBD1 aligns across 8 bases. This CDR3 contains 15 residues. Germline loops: CDR1 SGHTA, CDR2 FQGTGA. Trimming cost V 5 bases and J 0 bases; bases outside gene matches: 3. The CDR3 loop reads CASSRDRTSNQPQHF. In nucleotides, the CDR3 is TGTGCCAGCAGCAGGGACAGGACTAGCAATCAGCCCCAGCATTTT.

This clonotype was seen at least ten times. V is TRBV7-2 and J is TRBJ2-4; possibly TRBD1 for D (5 bases). Looked up from germline, CDR1 is SGHTA and CDR2 is FQGNSA. The CDR3 is made up of 15 amino acids. Deletions cut 1 base from V and 5 bases from J, with 12 bases between. Written as DNA, the CDR3 is TGTGCCAGCAGCTTAGGGCTCCTAGGGGAAAACATTCAGTACTTC. It encodes CASSLGLLGENIQYF.

In its sample, this clonotype was seen many times. The chain couples TRBV7-2 to TRBJ1-6, with D hard to call. V gave up 3 bases and J gave up 6 bases, with 21 bases separating them. Per the germline V gene, CDR1 is SGHTA and CDR2 is FQGNSA. The CDR3 spans 18 residues. The CDR3 sequence: CASSFPRTGSLTNSPLHF. The CDR3 DNA is TGTGCCAGCAGCTTCCCACGAACCGGCAGTCTAACTAATTCACCCCTCCACTTT.